These 5 T cell receptor beta chains were all obtained from the same sample, sequenced in a study of cytomegalovirus exposure and HLA in healthy donors. Primers included in the PCR were 60 Vbeta and 13 Jbeta primers. The method was immunoSEQ multiplex PCR; TCRdb's version includes in-frame clones alone and lacks a portion of them. The sample lists 100,000 to 150,000 clones, about two thirds occurring once. Sequencing was performed on PBMCs. These TCRs come from a human donor in good health.

In its sample, this clone was seen a few times. This rearrangement joins TRBV4-1 to TRBJ2-7; D is undetermined. Trimming removed 1 base from V and 6 bases from J, with 19 bases in between. This CDR3 is built from 16 residues. The V gene's germline CDR1 is MGHRA and CDR2 YSYEKL. The CDR3, as DNA: TGCGCCAGCAGCCAAGCGCAGGCCCAAGGCTTCCCCGAGCAGTACTTC. This translates into CASSQAQAQGFPEQYF.

CDR3 protein: CASRKTGIYEQYF. CDR3 coding DNA: TGCGCCAGCCGGAAGACAGGGATATACGAGCAGTACTTC. This chain uses TRBV5-1 with TRBJ2-5, with TRBD1 matching 7 bases. The J call may be wrong; the DNA end is better matched by TRBJ2-7. The CDR3 totals 13 residues. The germline V gene has CDR1 SGHRS and CDR2 YFSETQ.

This clone was counted only a few times. The CDR3 spells CASSSPGQGAPEAFF. The CDR3 bases are TGTGCCAGCAGTTCCCCGGGACAGGGGGCCCCTGAAGCTTTCTTT. V and J are TRBV28 and TRBJ1-1, with TRBD1 matching 12 bases. The germline CDR1 and CDR2 sequences are MDHEN and SYDVKM. V gave up 4 bases and J gave up 6 bases; unmatched junction bases: 6. There are 15 residues in the CDR3.

This clone has only a few counts. The chain carries TRBV9 and TRBJ2-1, with TRBD1 matching over 9 bases. The CDR3 has 16 residues. Looked up from germline, CDR1 is SGDLS and CDR2 is YYNGEE. J was trimmed by 4 bases and V by 4 bases; bases with no gene match: 9. The DNA of the CDR3 is TGTGCCAGCAGCCCCACAGGGGGCGCGTATTACAATGAGCAGTTCTTC. Translated, it gives CASSPTGGAYYNEQFF.

The chain has TRBV6-1 and TRBJ1-2, with TRBD1 as a possible D gene (5 bases). With 2 bases removed from V and 1 base from J, the gap between germline ends came to 11 bases. This CDR3 has 15 amino acids. Per the germline V gene, CDR1 is MNHNS and CDR2 is SASEGT. DNA of the CDR3: TGTGCCAGCAGTGAAAAGGGCAGGGATAACTATGGCTACACCTTC. It yields the protein CASSEKGRDNYGYTF.